These 3 T cell receptor beta chains originate from one sample sequenced in a study of shared clonotypes between healthy human individuals. Generated by immunoSEQ multiplex PCR, the TCRdb table keeps only in-frame clones and is missing some. The sample consists of about 980,000 clones, about 80% of them appearing once. What was sequenced was memory CD4+ T cells sorted from blood. The subset: CD45RA-negative fraction. These receptors all stem from a man between 18 and 35 years old in good health.

The chain combines TRBV30 with TRBJ1-6; D unclear. Germline lookup yields CDR1 GTSNPN and CDR2 SVGIG (reference sequence). The V end lost 2 bases, the J end lost 0 bases, and 8 bases lay between the germline ends. The CDR3 has 15 residues. In DNA, the CDR3 is TGTGCCTGGAGTCCAGTGGGCTCCTATAATTCACCCCTCCACTTT. Protein: CAWSPVGSYNSPLHF.

This clone turned up a few times. The chain couples TRBV29-1 to TRBJ2-1; D is perhaps TRBD1 or TRBD2 (6 bases each). The CDR3 extends over 17 amino acids. V lost 1 base and J lost 4, with 20 bases in between. Per the germline V gene, CDR1 is SQVTM and CDR2 is ANQGSEA. The CDR3: CSVEAGVRGRTYNEQFF. Written as DNA, the CDR3 is TGCAGCGTTGAAGCGGGGGTGAGGGGGAGAACATACAATGAGCAGTTCTTC.

This chain connects TRBV7-2 to TRBJ1-2; 12 positions agree with TRBD1. There are 18 residues in the CDR3. J lost 2 bases, V lost 2 bases, and 9 bases had no gene match. Germline CDR1 is SGHTA and CDR2 is FQGNSA. The CDR3: CASSLYAGTGGANYGYTF. The CDR3 coding sequence is TGTGCCAGCAGCTTATACGCCGGGACAGGGGGCGCGAACTATGGCTACACCTTC. The complete variable domain, with remaining parts taken from reference TRBV7-2 and TRBJ1-2, reads GAGVSQSPSNKVTEKGKDVELRCDPISGHTALYWYRQSLGQGLEFLIYFQGNSAPDKSGLPSDRFSAERTGGSVSTLTIQRTQQEDSAVYLCASSLYAGTGGANYGYTFGSGTRLTVV.